This TCR beta chain was found in a study of cytotoxic CD8 clonotypes in ibrutinib-treated CLL. The table came from immunoSEQ multiplex PCR; TCRdb's copy has only in-frame clones and leaves some out. The data hold 150,000 to 250,000 clones, with around 72% observed a single time. This CDR3 comprises 11 residues. V lost 5 bases and J 6 bases, leaving 11 bases between the germline ends. The germline V gene has CDR1 DFQATT and CDR2 SNEGSKA (reference sequence). V gene TRBV20-1 combines with J gene TRBJ2-7; D remains unclear. The origin of this receptor is a human donor with chronic lymphocytic leukemia. The input for sequencing was PBMCs, taken after 24 months of ibrutinib treatment. CDR3 sequence reads: CSASLDFEQYF. In nucleotides, the CDR3 is TGCAGTGCTTCCCTAGATTTCGAGCAGTACTTC.